This T cell receptor beta chain is drawn from a study of regulatory T cells in long-lasting Graves disease. Notes on the study in general: Results may be inaccurate due to the small sample size.

CDR3 regions were amplified by Arm-PCR using iRepertoire HTBI primers to build TCR beta libraries. Each CDR3 protein gets one entry after TCRdb re-called the multiplex PCR reads with MiXCR. The data hold some 340,000 distinct CDR3 sequences, with roughly 25% observed a single time. Of note for this clonotype: Its matching antigen is unknown.

CDR1 and CDR2 (germline): SEHNR, FQNEAQ (reference sequence). This CDR3 has 14 residues. Trimming took 1 base from V and 7 from J, leaving 13 bases between them. Sample time point: persistent/refractory GD, antithyroid drugs over 5 years with positive TRAb. Following extraction of RNA from PBMCs, that RNA was used to make the TCR library. The authors drew approximately 8.1 milliliters of peripheral blood into EDTA tubes. This sequence joins TRBV7-9 and TRBJ2-5; D unclear. The sequence was obtained from a woman between 35 and 50 years old with Graves disease. The source was peripheral blood mononuclear cells (PBMCs), collected when the disease was refractory, from a patient treated with antithyroid drugs. CDR3 in DNA: TGTGCCAGCAGCTTAGATCTTACCATCGGGACCCAGTACTTC. Translating gives CASSLDLTIGTQYF.